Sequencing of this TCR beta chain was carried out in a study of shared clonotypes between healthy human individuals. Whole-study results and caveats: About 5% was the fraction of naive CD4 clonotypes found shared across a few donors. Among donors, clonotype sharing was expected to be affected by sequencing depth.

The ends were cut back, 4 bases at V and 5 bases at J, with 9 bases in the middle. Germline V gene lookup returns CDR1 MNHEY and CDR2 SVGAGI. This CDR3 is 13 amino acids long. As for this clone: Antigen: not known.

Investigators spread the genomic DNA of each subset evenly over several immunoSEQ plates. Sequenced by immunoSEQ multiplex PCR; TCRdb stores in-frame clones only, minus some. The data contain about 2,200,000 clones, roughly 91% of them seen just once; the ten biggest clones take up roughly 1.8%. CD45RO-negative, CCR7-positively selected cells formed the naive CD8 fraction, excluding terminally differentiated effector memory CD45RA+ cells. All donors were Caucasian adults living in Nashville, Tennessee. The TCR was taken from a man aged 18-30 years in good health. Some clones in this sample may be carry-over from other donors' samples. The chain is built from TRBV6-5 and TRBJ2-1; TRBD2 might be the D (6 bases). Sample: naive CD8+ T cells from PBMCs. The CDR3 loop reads CASSSTRHNEQFF. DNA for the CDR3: TGTGCCAGCAGTTCGACTAGACACAATGAGCAGTTCTTC.